Following are 31 T cell receptor beta chains from one sample sequenced in a study of shared clonotypes between healthy human individuals. Profiling relied on immunoSEQ multiplex PCR, and the TCRdb table lists in-frame clones only, not all of them. The repertoire consists of some 1.5 million clones, with roughly 97% occurring once and the leading ten covering approximately 1%. The sequencing sample was made of naive CD4+ T cells sorted from blood. Indicated subset: CD45RA+ positively selected. The receptors stem from a young man in good health.

CDR3 DNA sequence: TGTGCCAGCAGCACCAGGACAGGGTGGAGTGAGCAGTTCTTC. Translated: CASSTRTGWSEQFF. The chain links TRBV5-5 to TRBJ2-1, with TRBD1 matching over 8 bases. Germline V gene lookup returns CDR1 SGHKS and CDR2 YYEKEE (reference sequence). The CDR3 contains 14 residues. V lost 4 bases to trimming and J lost 9 bases; unmatched junction nucleotides: 9.

The CDR3 DNA sequence: TGTGCCAGCAGACTCCGGACTAGCGGGGGCACAGATACGCAGTATTTT. It encodes CASRLRTSGGTDTQYF. The chain joins TRBV2 to TRBJ2-3, with 12 bases that match TRBD2. The CDR3 consists of 16 residues. Germline CDR1 and CDR2: SNHLY and FYNNEI. V was pared by 6 bases and J by 1 base, with 5 bases of the junction left unmatched.

The V and J genes are TRBV5-4 and TRBJ2-5; D might be TRBD2 (6 bases). CDR3 length: 14 amino acids. Germline-derived CDR1 and CDR2 are SGHNT and YYREEE (reference sequence). V gave up 4 bases and J gave up 3 bases, with 13 bases separating them. The DNA of the CDR3 is TGTGCCAGCAGCCTGTCTAGCGTAGAAGAGACCCAGTACTTC. The encoded protein is CASSLSSVEETQYF.

In this sample, this clone turned up once. The V and J genes are TRBV5-1 and TRBJ2-7, with D possibly TRBD1 on 6 matching bases. This CDR3 region has 15 residues. Per germline, CDR1 SGHRS and CDR2 YFSETQ. V was trimmed by 0 bases and J by 4 bases, leaving 14 bases between them. The CDR3 here is CASSLGTEVSYEQYF. The CDR3 coding sequence is TGCGCCAGCAGCTTGGGGACAGAAGTAAGTTACGAGCAGTACTTC.

This clone was recorded once. This rearrangement joins TRBV27 to TRBJ2-7, with unresolved D. In germline, CDR1 is MNHEY, CDR2 SMNVEV (reference sequence). The length of the CDR3 is 14 residues. V was cut by 5 bases and J by 0 bases, with 11 bases left in between. CDR3 bases: TGTGCCAGCAGTAAATACAGACACTCCTACGAGCAGTACTTC. This codes for CASSKYRHSYEQYF.

This sequence joins TRBV5-4 and TRBJ2-3, with TRBD2 matching over 8 bases. V was pared by 3 bases and J by 5 bases, with 8 bases of the junction left unmatched. This CDR3 region has 15 residues. Looked up from germline, CDR1 is SGHNT and CDR2 is YYREEE (reference sequence). CDR3 in amino acids: CASSSQRETIDTQYF. DNA of the CDR3: TGTGCCAGCAGCTCCCAGCGGGAGACAATAGATACGCAGTATTTT.

The rearrangement joins TRBV7-2 to TRBJ2-1, with a possible D match to TRBD2 (6 bases). The germline CDR1 and CDR2 sequences are SGHTA and FQGNSA. The CDR3 sequence is 15 residues long. V was cut by 4 bases and J by 0 bases, with 10 bases left in between. The CDR3 nucleotides read TGTGCCAGCAGCTCCGACGGGAGCTCCTACAATGAGCAGTTCTTC. Amino acid sequence: CASSSDGSSYNEQFF.

This chain uses TRBV7-6 with TRBJ2-2; 14 bases align to TRBD2. V shed 3 bases, J shed 5 bases, and the junction held 11 bases outside the gene matches. From germline, CDR1 is SGHVS and CDR2 FNYEAQ. The CDR3 is made up of 19 amino acids. The CDR3 region is CASSLGLAGAIAETGELFF. In DNA, the CDR3 is TGTGCCAGCAGCTTGGGACTAGCGGGAGCGATAGCGGAAACCGGGGAGCTGTTTTTT.

The gene calls are TRBV9 and TRBJ1-1, with a tentative D call TRBD1 (5 bases). V dropped 0 bases and J dropped 0 bases, with 12 bases sitting between them. The germline CDR1 and CDR2 sequences are SGDLS and YYNGEE. CDR3 length equals 16 residues. The CDR3: CASSVAQTVLNTEAFF. Here the CDR3 DNA reads TGTGCCAGCAGCGTAGCCCAGACAGTATTGAACACTGAAGCTTTCTTT.

The DNA of the CDR3 is TGCGCCAGCAGCCCTACGGAAGCGGGGTCCAATGAGCAGTTCTTC. Translating it yields CASSPTEAGSNEQFF. This chain connects TRBV5-1 to TRBJ2-1; 7 bases are a match to TRBD2. Per germline, CDR1 SGHRS and CDR2 YFSETQ. The V segment lost 4 bases and the J segment 6 bases; nucleotides outside the gene matches: 10. The CDR3 loop spans 15 amino acids.

J is TRBJ2-5 and V is TRBV10-3, with D unresolved. Germline V gene lookup returns CDR1 ENHRY and CDR2 SYGVKD. The V gene lost 8 bases and the J gene lost 2 bases, with 12 bases spanning the gap. This CDR3 contains 13 residues. CDR3 in amino acids: CAIQDRPQETQYF. The CDR3 nucleotides read TGTGCCATCCAAGATCGCCCACAAGAGACCCAGTACTTC.

The genes are TRBV11-2 and TRBJ2-5, with 10 bases fitting TRBD2. The V segment lost 4 bases and the J segment 2 bases; nucleotides outside the gene matches: 4. Germline-derived CDR1 and CDR2 are SGHAT and FQNNGV. This CDR3 has 15 amino acids. In DNA, the CDR3 is TGTGCCAGCAGCTCCCTAGCGGGAGTACAAGAGACCCAGTACTTC. It is translated as CASSSLAGVQETQYF. The variable domain in full, completed from reference TRBV11-2 and TRBJ2-5, reads EAGVAQSPRYKIIEKRQSVAFWCNPISGHATLYWYQQILGQGPKLLIQFQNNGVVDDSQLPKDRFSAERLKGVDSTLKIQPAKLEDSAVYLCASSSLAGVQETQYFGPGTRLLVL.

The chain couples TRBV6-5 to TRBJ2-3, with 11 bases that match TRBD1. V was pared by 8 bases and J by 3 bases, with 4 bases of the junction left unmatched. There are 14 residues in the CDR3. Looked up from germline, CDR1 is MNHEY and CDR2 is SVGAGI. CDR3 in amino acids: CASGGQGGTDTQYF. The DNA for the CDR3 is TGTGCCAGCGGGGGACAGGGGGGAACAGATACGCAGTATTTT.

In regard to this clone: The same CDR3 arises from other DNA sequences in this sample as well. V is TRBV7-2 and J is TRBJ1-2; TRBD1 matches at 7 bases. Germline CDR1 and CDR2: SGHTA and FQGNSA. Trimming removed 1 base from V and 5 bases from J; junction bases left unmatched: 4. The length of the CDR3 is 14 residues. The DNA of the CDR3 is TGTGCCAGCAGCTTAGGGGGGACAGTTTATGGCTACACCTTC. It translates to CASSLGGTVYGYTF.

This chain joins TRBV25-1 and TRBJ1-1; no definite D call. Germline V lookup: CDR1 MGHDK, CDR2 SYGVNS. The ends were cut back, 5 bases at V and 10 bases at J, with 11 bases in the middle. The CDR3 has 11 residues. DNA of the CDR3: TGTGCCAGCAGTCGGGCAGCTTTAGCTTTCTTT. Residues: CASSRAALAFF. The complete variable domain, with remaining parts taken from reference TRBV25-1 and TRBJ1-1, reads EADIYQTPRYLVIGTGKKITLECSQTMGHDKMYWYQQDPGMELHLIHYSYGVNSTEKGDLSSESTVSRIRTEHFPLTLESARPSHTSQYLCASSRAALAFFGQGTRLTVV.

The J gene is TRBJ2-3, the V gene TRBV6-6; 7 nucleotides match TRBD1. This CDR3 spans 14 amino acids. CDR1 is MNHNY and CDR2 is SVGAGI in the germline V gene (reference sequence). V lost 6 bases and J lost 3; bases outside the gene matches: 6. CDR3 bases: TGTGCCAGCAGACCGGACAGGTTTACAGATACGCAGTATTTT. Amino acids: CASRPDRFTDTQYF.

This clone was recorded once. This chain connects TRBV5-1 to TRBJ2-7; 7 bases are shared with TRBD2. The CDR3 has 14 amino acids. J lost 7 bases, V lost 2 bases, and 9 bases had no gene match. CDR1 is SGHRS and CDR2 is YFSETQ in the germline V gene. CDR3 DNA: TGCGCCAGCAGCTTTGGGACCGCCGGGGGGGAGCAGTACTTC. It translates to CASSFGTAGGEQYF.

With regard to this clone: Other DNA sequences in the sample encode the same CDR3. The chain joins TRBV27 to TRBJ2-5; unclear D gene. Between the trimmed V and J ends, which lost 2 bases and 5 bases, there was a span of 6 bases. Germline V gene data show CDR1 as MNHEY and CDR2 as SMNVEV (reference sequence). This CDR3 region has 12 residues. DNA of the CDR3: TGTGCCAGCAGTTTAGTTGGTGAGACCCAGTACTTC. It is translated as CASSLVGETQYF.

This clone was counted once. The chain couples TRBV28 to TRBJ2-1; perhaps TRBD2 as D (5 bases). Germline CDR1 is MDHEN and CDR2 is SYDVKM. V lost 2 bases to trimming and J lost 8 bases, with 13 bases between them. This CDR3 comprises 14 residues. The chain's CDR3 is CASSLGSGSYEQFF. Here the CDR3 DNA reads TGTGCCAGCAGTTTAGGGTCGGGGTCGTATGAGCAGTTCTTC.

The chain combines TRBV11-2 with TRBJ2-7; 14 bases are a match to TRBD2. This CDR3 is 17 amino acids long. The V gene end was trimmed by 5 bases and the J gene end by 2 bases; junction bases not matched to a gene: 8. Germline lookup yields CDR1 SGHAT and CDR2 FQNNGV. Here the CDR3 DNA reads TGTGCCAGCAGCCCGGGACTAGCGGGAGTTGGCCCCTACGAGCAGTACTTC. It codes for CASSPGLAGVGPYEQYF.

This chain links TRBV7-9 with TRBJ2-3; no clear D. Germline V gene lookup returns CDR1 SEHNR and CDR2 FQNEAQ (reference sequence). V lost 1 base to trimming and J lost 7 bases, with 6 bases between them. The CDR3 spans 12 residues. The CDR3 nucleotides are TGTGCCAGCAGCTTAGTTGGGCATACGCAGTATTTT. This translates into CASSLVGHTQYF.

This sequence joins TRBV7-8 and TRBJ2-7; possibly TRBD2 for D (6 bases). CDR3 length: 17 amino acids. Germline V CDR1 and CDR2: SGHVS, FQNEAQ. V gave up 1 base and J gave up 3 bases, with 19 bases separating them. The CDR3 loop reads CASSLVIFRDSLYEQYF. Written as DNA, the CDR3 is TGTGCCAGCAGCTTAGTGATCTTCCGGGACTCCCTCTACGAGCAGTACTTC.

The V gene is TRBV6-1, the J gene TRBJ1-1, with D hard to call. Deletions cut 4 bases from V and 3 bases from J, with 15 bases between. The CDR3 totals 15 residues. CDR1 is MNHNS, CDR2 SASEGT, per germline. This CDR3 is CASSGARGRDTEAFF. The DNA for the CDR3 is TGTGCCAGCAGTGGGGCTCGCGGGAGAGACACTGAAGCTTTCTTT.

The chain has TRBV28 and TRBJ2-1; 14 bases are shared with TRBD2. Germline V gene data show CDR1 as MDHEN and CDR2 as SYDVKM. This CDR3 spans 20 amino acids. J gave up 7 bases and V 3 bases, and 17 bases lay outside the gene matches. This CDR3 reads CASSLGQGSTGTSGSNEQFF. In DNA, the CDR3 is TGTGCCAGCAGTTTGGGACAGGGATCTACTGGGACTAGCGGGAGTAATGAGCAGTTCTTC. The full variable domain, completed using reference TRBV28 and TRBJ2-1, is DVKVTQSSRYLVKRTGEKVFLECVQDMDHENMFWYRQDPGLGLRLIYFSYDVKMKEKGDIPEGYSVSREKKERFSLILESASTNQTSMYLCASSLGQGSTGTSGSNEQFFGPGTRLTVL.

This clone was counted once. The gene calls are TRBV7-9 and TRBJ1-4; D gene unclear. The CDR3 has 15 amino acids. Trimming removed 4 bases at V and 3 bases at J, with 12 bases between. Germline V gives CDR1 SEHNR, CDR2 FQNEAQ (reference sequence). CDR3 sequence (DNA): TGTGCCAGCAGCTCCTTGGGCTGGGCTAATGAAAAACTGTTTTTT. Translation: CASSSLGWANEKLFF.

V is TRBV19 and J is TRBJ2-7; D uncertain. CDR1 and CDR2 (germline): LNHDA, SQIVND (reference sequence). Trimming removed 5 bases at V and 6 bases at J, with 20 bases between. The length of the CDR3 is 15 residues. The CDR3 DNA reads as TGTGCCAGTAGTCAAAGAGGACCCACCCCCTCCGAGCAGTACTTC. Translation gives CASSQRGPTPSEQYF.

The V and J genes are TRBV6-1 and TRBJ2-7; TRBD1 matches 7 bases. With V trimmed by 4 bases and J by 5 bases, 8 bases remained unmatched. The CDR3 runs 14 residues. The germline CDR1 and CDR2 sequences are MNHNS and SASEGT. CDR3 in DNA: TGTGCCAGCAGTGCTCGGGACAGTCTACACGAGCAGTACTTC. This encodes CASSARDSLHEQYF.

V gene TRBV7-9 combines with J gene TRBJ2-1; 12 bases agree with TRBD2. Per germline, CDR1 SEHNR and CDR2 FQNEAQ (reference sequence). This CDR3 is built from 14 residues. Losses at the gene ends were 10 bases for V and 6 bases for J; bases not matched to a gene: 7. The CDR3 region has the DNA TGTGCCATAACTAGCGGGGGGATACCCAATGAGCAGTTCTTC. It specifies CAITSGGIPNEQFF.

The V call is TRBV21-1, the J call TRBJ1-2; the table's D call TRBD1 went unverified against the DNA. TRBV21-1 is a documented pseudogene. The CDR3 runs 17 residues. Written as DNA, the CDR3 is TGTGCCAGCAGCAATTGGTCAGGGGGCCCTGCTAACTATGGCTACACCTTC. Translated, it gives CASSNWSGGPANYGYTF.

The count of this clone is one. The chain links TRBV30 to TRBJ2-3, with D possibly matching TRBD2 (6 bases). The V gene's germline CDR1 is GTSNPN and CDR2 SVGIG (reference sequence). The CDR3 has 11 amino acids. Trimming shortened V by 1 base and J by 13 bases, and 12 bases separated the two germline ends. CDR3 in DNA: TGTGCCTGGAGTGGGGCTAGCGATAAGTATTTT. It specifies CAWSGASDKYF.

Remarks on this clone: The sample contains more than one DNA sequence encoding this CDR3. As DNA, the CDR3 is TGCGCCAGCAGCCAGGAGGGTCTCACAGATACGCAGTATTTT. Translation gives CASSQEGLTDTQYF. This chain joins TRBV4-3 and TRBJ2-3; perhaps TRBD2 as D (6 bases). The CDR3 length is 14 residues. Germline CDR1 and CDR2: LGHNA and YSLEER. Between the trimmed V and J ends, which lost 3 bases and 2 bases, there was a span of 9 bases.